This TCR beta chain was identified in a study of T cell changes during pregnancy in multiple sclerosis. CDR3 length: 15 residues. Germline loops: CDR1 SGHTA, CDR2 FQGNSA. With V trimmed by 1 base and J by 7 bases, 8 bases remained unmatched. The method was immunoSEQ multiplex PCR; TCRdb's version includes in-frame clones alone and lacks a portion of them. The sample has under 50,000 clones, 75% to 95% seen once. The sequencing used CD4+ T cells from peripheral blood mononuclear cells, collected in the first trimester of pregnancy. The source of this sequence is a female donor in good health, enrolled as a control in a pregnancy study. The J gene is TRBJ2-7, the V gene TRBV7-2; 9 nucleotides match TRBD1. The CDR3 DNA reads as TGTGCCAGCAGCTTAGAAGCAACAGGGGGCAGGGAGCAGTACTTC. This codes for CASSLEATGGREQYF.